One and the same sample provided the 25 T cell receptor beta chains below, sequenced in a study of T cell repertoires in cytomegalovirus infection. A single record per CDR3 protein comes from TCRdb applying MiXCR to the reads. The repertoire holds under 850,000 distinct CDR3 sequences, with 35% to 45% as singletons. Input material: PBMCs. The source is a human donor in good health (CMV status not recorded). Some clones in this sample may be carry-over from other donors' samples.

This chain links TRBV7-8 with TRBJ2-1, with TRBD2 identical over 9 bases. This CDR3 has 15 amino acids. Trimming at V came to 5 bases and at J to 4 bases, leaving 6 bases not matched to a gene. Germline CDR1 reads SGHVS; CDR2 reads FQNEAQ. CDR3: CASSTQRGVYNEQFF. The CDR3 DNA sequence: TGTGCCAGCAGCACTCAGCGGGGGGTTTACAATGAGCAGTTCTTC.

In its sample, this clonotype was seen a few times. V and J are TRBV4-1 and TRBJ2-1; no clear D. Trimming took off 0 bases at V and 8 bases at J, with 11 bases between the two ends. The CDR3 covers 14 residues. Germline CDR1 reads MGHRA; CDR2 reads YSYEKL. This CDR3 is CASSQENARHEQFF. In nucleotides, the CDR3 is TGCGCCAGCAGCCAAGAGAATGCCCGCCATGAGCAGTTCTTC.

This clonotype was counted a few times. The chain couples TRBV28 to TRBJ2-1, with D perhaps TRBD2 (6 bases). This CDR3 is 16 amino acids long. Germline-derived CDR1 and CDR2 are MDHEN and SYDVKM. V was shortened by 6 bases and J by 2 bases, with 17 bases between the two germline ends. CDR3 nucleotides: TGTGCCAGCAGCCCCCCCCCCGGGAGAGCCTACAATGAGCAGTTCTTC. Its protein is CASSPPPGRAYNEQFF. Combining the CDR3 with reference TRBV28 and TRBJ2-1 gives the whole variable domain DVKVTQSSRYLVKRTGEKVFLECVQDMDHENMFWYRQDPGLGLRLIYFSYDVKMKEKGDIPEGYSVSREKKERFSLILESASTNQTSMYLCASSPPPGRAYNEQFFGPGTRLTVL.

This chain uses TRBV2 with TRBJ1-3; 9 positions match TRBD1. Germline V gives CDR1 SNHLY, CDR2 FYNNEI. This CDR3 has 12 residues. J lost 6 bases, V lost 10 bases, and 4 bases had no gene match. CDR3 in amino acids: CAKGTGKNTIYF. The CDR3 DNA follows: TGTGCCAAAGGGACAGGGAAAAACACCATATATTTT.

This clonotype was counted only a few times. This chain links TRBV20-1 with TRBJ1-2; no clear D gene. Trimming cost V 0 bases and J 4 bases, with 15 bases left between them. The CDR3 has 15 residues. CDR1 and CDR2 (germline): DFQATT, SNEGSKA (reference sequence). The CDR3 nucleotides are TGCAGTGCTAGAGATCGTGGTTGGACGCTCTATGGCTACACCTTC. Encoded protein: CSARDRGWTLYGYTF.

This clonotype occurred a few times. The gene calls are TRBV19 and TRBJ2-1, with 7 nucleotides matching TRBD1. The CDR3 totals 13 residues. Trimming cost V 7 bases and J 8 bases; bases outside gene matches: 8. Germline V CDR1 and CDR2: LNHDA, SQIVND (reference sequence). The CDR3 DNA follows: TGTGCCAGTACCTCAGACAGGGCCCATGAGCAGTTCTTC. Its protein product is CASTSDRAHEQFF.

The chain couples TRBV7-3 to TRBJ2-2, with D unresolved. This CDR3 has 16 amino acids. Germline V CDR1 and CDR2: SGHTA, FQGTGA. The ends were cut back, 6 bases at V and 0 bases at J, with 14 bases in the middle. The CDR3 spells CASSTTALPNTGELFF. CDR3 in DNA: TGTGCCAGCAGTACTACAGCCCTACCGAACACCGGGGAGCTGTTTTTT.

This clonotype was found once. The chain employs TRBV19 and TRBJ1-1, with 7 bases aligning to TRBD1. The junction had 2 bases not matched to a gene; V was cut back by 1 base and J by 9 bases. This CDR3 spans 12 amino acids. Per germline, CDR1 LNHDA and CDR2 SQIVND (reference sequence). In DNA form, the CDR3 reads TGTGCCAGTAGTATAGTGGACAGGCAAGCTTTCTTT. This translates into CASSIVDRQAFF.

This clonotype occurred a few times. The DNA for the CDR3 is TGTGCCAGCAGCTTTAGAGGAAAAAAGCGGTGGGGGGAGCTGTTTTTT. As protein: CASSFRGKKRWGELFF. This rearrangement joins TRBV11-2 to TRBJ2-2; perhaps TRBD2 as D (5 bases). Trimming removed 3 bases from V and 8 bases from J, with 19 bases in between. CDR3 length: 16 amino acids. Germline V gene sequence: CDR1 SGHAT, CDR2 FQNNGV.

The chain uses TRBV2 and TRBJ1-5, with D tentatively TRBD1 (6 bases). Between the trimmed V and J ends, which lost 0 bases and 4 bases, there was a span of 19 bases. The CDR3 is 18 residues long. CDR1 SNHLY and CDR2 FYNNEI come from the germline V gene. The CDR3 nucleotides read TGTGCCAGCAGTGAAGCTCCGGGACACCGGGGCCCGAATCAGCCCCAGCATTTT. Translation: CASSEAPGHRGPNQPQHF.

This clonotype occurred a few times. The CDR3 DNA sequence: TGTGCCAGCAGCTCCATTACAGGGACATACTCGAACACCGGGGAGCTGTTTTTT. Its protein product is CASSSITGTYSNTGELFF. The rearrangement uses TRBV5-6 and TRBJ2-2; tentatively, D is TRBD1 (6 bases). The V gene's germline CDR1 is SGHDT and CDR2 YYEEEE. Trimming cost V 3 bases and J 0 bases, with 18 bases left between them. CDR3 length: 18 amino acids.

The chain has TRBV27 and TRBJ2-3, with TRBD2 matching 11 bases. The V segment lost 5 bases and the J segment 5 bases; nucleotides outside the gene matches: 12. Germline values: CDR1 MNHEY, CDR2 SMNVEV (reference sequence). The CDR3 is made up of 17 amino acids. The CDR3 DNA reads TGTGCCAGCAGTCCATTAGCGGGGGGGCTCCAACGAGATACGCAGTATTTT. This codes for CASSPLAGGLQRDTQYF.

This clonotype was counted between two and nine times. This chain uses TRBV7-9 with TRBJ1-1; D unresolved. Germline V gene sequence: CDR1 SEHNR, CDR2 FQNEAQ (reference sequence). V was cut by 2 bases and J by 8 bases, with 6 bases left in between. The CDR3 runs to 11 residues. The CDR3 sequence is CASSLSREAFF. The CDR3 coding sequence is TGTGCCAGCAGCTTAAGCAGGGAAGCTTTCTTT.

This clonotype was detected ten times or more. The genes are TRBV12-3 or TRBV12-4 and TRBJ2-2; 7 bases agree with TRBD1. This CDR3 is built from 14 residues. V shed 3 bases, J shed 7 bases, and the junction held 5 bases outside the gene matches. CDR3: CASSFRQGRGELFF. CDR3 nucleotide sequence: TGTGCCAGCAGTTTTCGACAGGGCCGCGGGGAGCTGTTTTTT.

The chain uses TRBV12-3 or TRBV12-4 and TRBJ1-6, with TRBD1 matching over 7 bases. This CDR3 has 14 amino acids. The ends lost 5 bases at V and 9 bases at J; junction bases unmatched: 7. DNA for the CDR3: TGTGCCAGCAGTATAACAGGGGCTGGTTCACCCCTCCACTTT. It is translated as CASSITGAGSPLHF.

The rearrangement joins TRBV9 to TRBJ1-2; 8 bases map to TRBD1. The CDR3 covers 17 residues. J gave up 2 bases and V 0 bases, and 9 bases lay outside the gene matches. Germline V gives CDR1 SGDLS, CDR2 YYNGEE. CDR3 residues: CASSVAPLGQGNYGYTF. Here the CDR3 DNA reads TGTGCCAGCAGCGTAGCGCCCCTCGGACAGGGCAACTATGGCTACACCTTC.

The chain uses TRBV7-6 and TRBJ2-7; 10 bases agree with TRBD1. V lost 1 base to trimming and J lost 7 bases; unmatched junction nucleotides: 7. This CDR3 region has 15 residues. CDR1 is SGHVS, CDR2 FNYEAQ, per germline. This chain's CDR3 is CASSLDRDRGGEQYF. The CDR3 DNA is TGTGCCAGCAGCTTAGACCGGGACAGGGGTGGGGAGCAGTACTTC.

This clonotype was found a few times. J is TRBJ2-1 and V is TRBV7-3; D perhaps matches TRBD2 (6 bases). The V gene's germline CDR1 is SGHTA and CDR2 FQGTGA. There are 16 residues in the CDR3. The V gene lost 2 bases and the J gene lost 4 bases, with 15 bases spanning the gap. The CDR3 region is CASSLRGGLEYNEQFF. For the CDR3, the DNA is TGTGCCAGCAGCTTACGCGGAGGGTTAGAGTACAATGAGCAGTTCTTC.

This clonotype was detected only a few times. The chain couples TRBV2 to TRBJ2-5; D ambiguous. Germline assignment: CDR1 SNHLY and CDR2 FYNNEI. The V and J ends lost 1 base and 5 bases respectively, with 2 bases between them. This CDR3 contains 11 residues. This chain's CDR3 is CASSEVETQYF. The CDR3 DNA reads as TGTGCCAGCAGTGAAGTGGAGACCCAGTACTTC.

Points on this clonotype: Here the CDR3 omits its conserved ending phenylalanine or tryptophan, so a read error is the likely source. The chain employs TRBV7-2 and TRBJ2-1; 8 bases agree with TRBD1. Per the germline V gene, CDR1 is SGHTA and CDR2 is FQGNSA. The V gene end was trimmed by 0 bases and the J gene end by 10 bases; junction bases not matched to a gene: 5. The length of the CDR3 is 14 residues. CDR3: CASSLATTGEEQFC. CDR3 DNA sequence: TGTGCCAGCAGCTTAGCGACGACAGGGGAGGAGCAGTTCTGC.

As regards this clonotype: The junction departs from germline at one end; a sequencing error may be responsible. DNA of the CDR3: TGTGCCAGCAGCTTAGAACCCCCAATTGTGGGCACTGAAGCTTACTTT. Its protein product is CASSLEPPIVGTEAYF. The rearrangement joins TRBV7-6 to TRBJ1-1; D remains ambiguous. This CDR3 is built from 16 residues. Looked up from germline, CDR1 is SGHVS and CDR2 is FNYEAQ.

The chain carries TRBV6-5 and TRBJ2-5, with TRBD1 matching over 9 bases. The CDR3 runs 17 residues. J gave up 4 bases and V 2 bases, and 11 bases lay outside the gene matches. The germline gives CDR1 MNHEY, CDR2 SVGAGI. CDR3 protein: CASSYTIPGQGGETQYF. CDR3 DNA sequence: TGTGCCAGCAGTTACACCATACCGGGACAGGGAGGAGAGACCCAGTACTTC.

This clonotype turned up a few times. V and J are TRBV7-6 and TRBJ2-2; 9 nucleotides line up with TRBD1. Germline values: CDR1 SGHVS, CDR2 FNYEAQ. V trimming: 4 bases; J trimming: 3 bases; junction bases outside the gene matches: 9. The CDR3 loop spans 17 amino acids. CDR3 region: CASSSEFGTGYTGELFF. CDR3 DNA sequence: TGTGCCAGCAGCTCAGAATTCGGGACAGGGTACACCGGGGAGCTGTTTTTT.

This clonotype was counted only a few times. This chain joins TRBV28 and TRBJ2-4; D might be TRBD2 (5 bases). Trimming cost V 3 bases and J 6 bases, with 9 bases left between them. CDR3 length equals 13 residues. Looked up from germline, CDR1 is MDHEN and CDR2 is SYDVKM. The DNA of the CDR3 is TGTGCCAGCAGTTTCGGGGAAGCAAACATTCAGTACTTC. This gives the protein CASSFGEANIQYF.

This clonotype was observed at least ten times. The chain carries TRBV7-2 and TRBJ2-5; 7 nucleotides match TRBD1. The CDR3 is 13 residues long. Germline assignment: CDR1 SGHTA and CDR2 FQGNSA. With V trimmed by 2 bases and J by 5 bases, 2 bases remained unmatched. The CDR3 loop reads CASSLSTGETQYF. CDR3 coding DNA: TGTGCCAGCAGCTTATCGACAGGGGAGACCCAGTACTTC.